This T cell receptor (beta chain) originates from a study of T cells in Graves' hyperthyroidism and ophthalmopathy. Note on this clonotype: What it binds is unknown.

The germline V gene encodes CDR1 SNHLY and CDR2 FYNNEI. The CDR3 is 18 amino acids. V shed 8 bases, J shed 8 bases, and the junction held 20 bases outside the gene matches. Authors of the study amplified TCR beta CDR3 regions from RNA transcripts. HTBI primers drove first-round RT-PCR of the TCR CDR3. MiXCR, applied by TCRdb to the multiplex PCR reads, yields one record per CDR3 protein. The sample holds 600,000 to 700,000 distinct CDR3 sequences, about 45% seen once. Findings of the study overall: Most thyroid clonotypes with frequency above 0.001 were detected in blood. It was a median about 7.1 months before onset that the model predicted ophthalmopathy. From stable hyperthyroidism, ophthalmopathy was separated by a 13 V-J model.

The diagnostic basis comprised clinical symptoms, serum thyroxine and TRAb, thyroid ultrasound and orbital computed tomography. This receptor was identified in an adult man with Graves' disease, either hyperthyroidism or ophthalmopathy (not recorded which). Material for sequencing was peripheral blood or thyroid tissue (not recorded which). This chain uses TRBV2 with TRBJ1-4; 10 positions agree with TRBD1. In DNA, the CDR3 is TGTGCCAGCTGCCAGGGCGAGAGGACAGGGGGTCGCTACGAAAAACTGTTTTTT. This sequence encodes CASCQGERTGGRYEKLFF.